One and the same sample provided the 2 T cell receptor beta chains below, sequenced in a study of blood T cell repertoires in COVID-19. Assay: immunoSEQ multiplex PCR; the TCRdb copy retains only in-frame clones and omits some. In the table there are about 480,000 clones, approximately 90% of which are singletons. Sequencing was done on a sample of PBMCs or T cells enriched from blood (not recorded which). The source is a woman aged 40 to 50 who had recovered from COVID-19.

The chain links TRBV7-6 to TRBJ1-3, with unresolved D. The CDR3 has 16 amino acids. Germline loops: CDR1 SGHVS, CDR2 FNYEAQ. With 1 base removed from V and 0 bases from J, the gap between germline ends came to 10 bases. The CDR3 DNA follows: TGTGCCAGCAGCTTAGGAACAGCTATCTCTGGAAACACCATATATTTT. Protein product: CASSLGTAISGNTIYF.

This sequence joins TRBV19 and TRBJ1-1, with TRBD1 matching 7 bases. Per germline, CDR1 LNHDA and CDR2 SQIVND (reference sequence). J was trimmed by 4 bases and V by 4 bases; bases with no gene match: 6. This CDR3 is 14 amino acids long. In nucleotides, the CDR3 is TGTGCCAGTAGTAATCAGGGGGTGGTCACTGAAGCTTTCTTT. This codes for CASSNQGVVTEAFF.